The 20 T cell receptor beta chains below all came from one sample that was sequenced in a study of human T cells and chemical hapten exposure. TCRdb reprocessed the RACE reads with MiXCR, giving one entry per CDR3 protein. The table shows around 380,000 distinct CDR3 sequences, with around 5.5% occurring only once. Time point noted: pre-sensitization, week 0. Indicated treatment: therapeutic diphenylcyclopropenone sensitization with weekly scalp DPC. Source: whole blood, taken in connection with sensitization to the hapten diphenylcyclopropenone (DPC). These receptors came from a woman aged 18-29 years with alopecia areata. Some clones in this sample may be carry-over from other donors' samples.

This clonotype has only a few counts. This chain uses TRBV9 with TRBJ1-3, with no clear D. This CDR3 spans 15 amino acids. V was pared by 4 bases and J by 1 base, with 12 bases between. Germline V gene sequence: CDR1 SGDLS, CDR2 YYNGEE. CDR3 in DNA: TGTGCCAGCAGCCCAACCCGAGGGTCTGGAAACACCATATATTTT. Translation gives CASSPTRGSGNTIYF.

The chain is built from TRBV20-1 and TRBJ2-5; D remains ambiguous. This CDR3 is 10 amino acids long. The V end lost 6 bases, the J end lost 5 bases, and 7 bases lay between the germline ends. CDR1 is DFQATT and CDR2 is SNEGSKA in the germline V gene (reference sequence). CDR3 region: CSASHETQYF. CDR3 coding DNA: TGCAGTGCGTCTCATGAGACCCAGTACTTC.

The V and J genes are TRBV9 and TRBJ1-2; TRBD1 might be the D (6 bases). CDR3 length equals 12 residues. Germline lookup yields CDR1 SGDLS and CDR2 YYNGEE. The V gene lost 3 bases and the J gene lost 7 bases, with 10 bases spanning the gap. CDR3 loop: CASSGRQVGYTF. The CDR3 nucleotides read TGTGCCAGCAGCGGGAGACAGGTTGGCTACACCTTC.

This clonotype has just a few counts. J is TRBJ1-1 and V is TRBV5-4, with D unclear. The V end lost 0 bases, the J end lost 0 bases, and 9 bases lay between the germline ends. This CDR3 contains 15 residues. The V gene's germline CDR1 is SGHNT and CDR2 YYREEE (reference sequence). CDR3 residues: CASSLAGVLNTEAFF. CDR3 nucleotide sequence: TGTGCCAGCAGCTTGGCCGGGGTTTTGAACACTGAAGCTTTCTTT.

The CDR3 region has the DNA TGTGCCAGCAGCTTTGGCGGGGGGAGAGGAAACATTCAGTACTTC. Translation gives CASSFGGGRGNIQYF. The chain has TRBV11-2 and TRBJ2-4; 8 bases fit TRBD2. The V segment lost 3 bases and the J segment 6 bases; nucleotides outside the gene matches: 7. This CDR3 has 15 residues. Germline lookup yields CDR1 SGHAT and CDR2 FQNNGV.

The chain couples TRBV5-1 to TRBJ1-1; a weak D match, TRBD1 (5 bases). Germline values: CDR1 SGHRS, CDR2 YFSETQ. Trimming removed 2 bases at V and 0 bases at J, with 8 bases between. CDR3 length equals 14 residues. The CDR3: CASSFTRVNTEAFF. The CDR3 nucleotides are TGCGCCAGCAGCTTTACCAGGGTGAACACTGAAGCTTTCTTT.

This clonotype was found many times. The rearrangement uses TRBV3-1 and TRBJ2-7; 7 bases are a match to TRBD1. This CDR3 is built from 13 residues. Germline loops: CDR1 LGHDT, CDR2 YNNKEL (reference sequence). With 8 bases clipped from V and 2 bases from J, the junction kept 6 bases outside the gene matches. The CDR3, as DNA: TGTGCCAGCGGGAGACAGGGAGCCTACGAGCAGTACTTC. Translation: CASGRQGAYEQYF.

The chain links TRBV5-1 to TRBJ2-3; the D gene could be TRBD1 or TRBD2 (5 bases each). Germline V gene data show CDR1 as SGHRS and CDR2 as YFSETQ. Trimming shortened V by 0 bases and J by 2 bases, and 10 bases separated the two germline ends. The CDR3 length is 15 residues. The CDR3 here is CASSLGDGVTDTQYF. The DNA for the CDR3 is TGCGCCAGCAGCTTGGGGGACGGAGTCACAGATACGCAGTATTTT.

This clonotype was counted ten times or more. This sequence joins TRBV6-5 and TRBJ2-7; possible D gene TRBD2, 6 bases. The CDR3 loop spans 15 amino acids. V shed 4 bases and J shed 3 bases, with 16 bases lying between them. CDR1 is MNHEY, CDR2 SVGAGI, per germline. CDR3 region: CASSSRPGTHYEQYF. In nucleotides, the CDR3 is TGTGCCAGCAGTTCCCGGCCGGGGACTCACTACGAGCAGTACTTC.

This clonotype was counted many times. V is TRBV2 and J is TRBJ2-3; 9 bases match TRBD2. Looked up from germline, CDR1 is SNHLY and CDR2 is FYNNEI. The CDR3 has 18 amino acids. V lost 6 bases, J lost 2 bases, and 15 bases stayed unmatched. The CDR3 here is CASRGPLEAGGLTDTQYF. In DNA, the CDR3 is TGTGCCAGCAGGGGTCCCTTAGAAGCGGGGGGTCTCACAGATACGCAGTATTTT.

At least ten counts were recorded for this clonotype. The CDR3 DNA reads as TGTGCCAGCAGATCCATCCGACAGGGCCCGAAAGAGACCCAGTACTTC. This encodes CASRSIRQGPKETQYF. This chain links TRBV6-2 or TRBV6-3 with TRBJ2-5; TRBD1 matches 7 bases. From germline, CDR1 is MNHEY and CDR2 SVGEGT. V dropped 6 bases and J dropped 3; count of bases not matched to a gene: 13. The CDR3 runs to 16 residues.

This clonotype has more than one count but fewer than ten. CDR3: CASSQEPNAGGTEAFF. CDR3 coding DNA: TGCGCCAGCAGCCAAGAACCTAACGCAGGGGGCACTGAAGCTTTCTTT. The gene calls are TRBV4-3 and TRBJ1-1; 7 bases agree with TRBD1. Unmatched junction bases numbered 8, after V lost 0 bases and J lost 4 bases. The germline V gene encodes CDR1 LGHNA and CDR2 YSLEER. The length of the CDR3 is 16 residues.

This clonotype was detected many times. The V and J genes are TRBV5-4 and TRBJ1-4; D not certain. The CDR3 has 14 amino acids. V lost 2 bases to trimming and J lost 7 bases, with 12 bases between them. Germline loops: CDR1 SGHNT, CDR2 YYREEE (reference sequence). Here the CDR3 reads CASSFGVAGEKLFF. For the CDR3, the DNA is TGTGCCAGCAGCTTCGGAGTGGCGGGTGAAAAACTGTTTTTT.

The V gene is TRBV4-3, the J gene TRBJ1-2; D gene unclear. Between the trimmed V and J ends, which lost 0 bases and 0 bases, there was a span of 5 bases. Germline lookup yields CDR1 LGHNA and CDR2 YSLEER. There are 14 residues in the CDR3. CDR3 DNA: TGCGCCAGCAGCCAAGATTGGGCTAACTATGGCTACACCTTC. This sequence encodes CASSQDWANYGYTF.

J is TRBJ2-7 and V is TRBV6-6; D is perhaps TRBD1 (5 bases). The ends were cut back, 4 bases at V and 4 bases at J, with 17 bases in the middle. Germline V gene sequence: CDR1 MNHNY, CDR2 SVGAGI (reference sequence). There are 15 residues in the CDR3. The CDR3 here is CASSLGQPPVYEQYF. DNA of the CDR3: TGTGCCAGCAGTTTGGGGCAACCCCCAGTTTACGAGCAGTACTTC.

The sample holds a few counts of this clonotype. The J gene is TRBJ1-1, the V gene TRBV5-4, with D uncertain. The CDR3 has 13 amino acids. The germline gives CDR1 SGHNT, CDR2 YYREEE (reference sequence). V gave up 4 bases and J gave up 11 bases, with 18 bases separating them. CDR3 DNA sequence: TGTGCCAGCAGCGAGGCGCGTCAGCAAAAGGCTTTCTTT. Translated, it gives CASSEARQQKAFF.

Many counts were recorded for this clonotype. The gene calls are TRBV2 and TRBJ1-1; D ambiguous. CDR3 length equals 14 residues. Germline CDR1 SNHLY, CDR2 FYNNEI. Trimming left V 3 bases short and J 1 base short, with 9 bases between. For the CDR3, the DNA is TGTGCCAGCAGTGAGTCCCAGACGAACACTGAAGCTTTCTTT. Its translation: CASSESQTNTEAFF.

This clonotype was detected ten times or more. CDR3 in amino acids: CASSLYRETQYF. CDR3 nucleotide sequence: TGTGCCAGCAGCTTGTATAGAGAGACCCAGTACTTC. The chain couples TRBV7-9 to TRBJ2-5; D gene ambiguous. The CDR3 is made up of 12 amino acids. The V gene lost 3 bases and the J gene lost 4 bases, with 6 bases spanning the gap. Germline V gene sequence: CDR1 SEHNR, CDR2 FQNEAQ (reference sequence).

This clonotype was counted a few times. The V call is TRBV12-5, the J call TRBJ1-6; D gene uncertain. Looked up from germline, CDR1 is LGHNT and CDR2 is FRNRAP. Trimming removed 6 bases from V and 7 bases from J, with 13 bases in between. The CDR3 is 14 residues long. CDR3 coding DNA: TGTGCTAGTGGGAAACCGGGCCTAAATTCACCCCTCCACTTT. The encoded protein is CASGKPGLNSPLHF.

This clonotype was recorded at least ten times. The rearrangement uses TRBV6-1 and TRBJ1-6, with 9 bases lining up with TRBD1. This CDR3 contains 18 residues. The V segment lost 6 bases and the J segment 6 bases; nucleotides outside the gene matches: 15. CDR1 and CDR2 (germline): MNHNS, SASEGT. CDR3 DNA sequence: TGTGCCAGCAGCCTTGGTCGGGTACAGGGGGCAGGTAATTCACCCCTCCACTTT. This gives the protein CASSLGRVQGAGNSPLHF.